Below, one T cell receptor (beta chain) is given with its context. Its antigen is still unknown. This table comes from immunoSEQ multiplex PCR, and its TCRdb copy is limited to in-frame clones, with some not included. The sample includes roughly 16,000 clones, under 40% of them seen just once. V lost 6 bases to trimming and J lost 1 base, with 7 bases between them. Looked up from germline, CDR1 is SNHLY and CDR2 is FYNNEI. The CDR3 length is 12 residues. The time point here: after neoadjuvant nivolumab, at surgical resection. Patients were newly diagnosed with stage II-IVA oral cavity squamous cell carcinoma without prior systemic or radiation treatment. These data belong to a study of neoadjuvant anti-PD-1 for oral cavity cancer. Study results and limitations: Higher pretreatment blood Treg/Th17 ratios correlated with higher pretreatment blood and lower post-treatment tumor TCRbeta clonality.

Material: tumor tissue, obtained after nivolumab (anti-PD-1) treatment. V gene TRBV2 combines with J gene TRBJ2-7; tentatively, D is TRBD1 (5 bases). This TCR was sampled from a person aged 40 to 85 with oral cavity squamous cell carcinoma. CDR3 DNA sequence: TGTGCCAGCAGGACAGATTCCTACGAGCAGTACTTC. Protein sequence: CASRTDSYEQYF.